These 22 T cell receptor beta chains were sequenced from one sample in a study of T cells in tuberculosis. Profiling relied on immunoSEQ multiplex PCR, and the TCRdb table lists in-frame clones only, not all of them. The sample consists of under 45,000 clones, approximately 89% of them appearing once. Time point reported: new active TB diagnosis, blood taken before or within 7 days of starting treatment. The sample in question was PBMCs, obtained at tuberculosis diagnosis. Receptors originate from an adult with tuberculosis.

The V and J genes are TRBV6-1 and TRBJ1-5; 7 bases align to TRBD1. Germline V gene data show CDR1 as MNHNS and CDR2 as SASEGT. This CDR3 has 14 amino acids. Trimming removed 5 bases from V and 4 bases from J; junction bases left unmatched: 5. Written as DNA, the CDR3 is TGTGCCAGCAGTTCCGGGACAGAGAATCAGCCCCAGCATTTT. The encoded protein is CASSSGTENQPQHF.

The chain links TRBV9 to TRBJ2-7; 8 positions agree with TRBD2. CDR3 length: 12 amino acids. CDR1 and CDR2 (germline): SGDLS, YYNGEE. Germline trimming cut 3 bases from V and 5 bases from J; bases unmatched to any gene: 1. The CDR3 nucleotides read TGTGCCAGCAGCGGACTAGCGAACGAGCAGTACTTC. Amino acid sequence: CASSGLANEQYF.

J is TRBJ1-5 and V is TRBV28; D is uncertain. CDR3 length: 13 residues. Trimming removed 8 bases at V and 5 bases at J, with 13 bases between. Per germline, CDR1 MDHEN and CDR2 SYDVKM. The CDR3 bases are TGTGCCAGCTCCAGCCAGCTAGATCAGCCCCAGCATTTT. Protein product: CASSSQLDQPQHF.

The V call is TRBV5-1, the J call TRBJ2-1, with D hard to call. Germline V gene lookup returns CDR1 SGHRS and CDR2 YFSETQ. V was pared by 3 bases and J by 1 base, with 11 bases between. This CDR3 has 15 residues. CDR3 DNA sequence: TGCGCCAGCAGCTATAATTATAAATCCTACAATGAGCAGTTCTTC. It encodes CASSYNYKSYNEQFF.

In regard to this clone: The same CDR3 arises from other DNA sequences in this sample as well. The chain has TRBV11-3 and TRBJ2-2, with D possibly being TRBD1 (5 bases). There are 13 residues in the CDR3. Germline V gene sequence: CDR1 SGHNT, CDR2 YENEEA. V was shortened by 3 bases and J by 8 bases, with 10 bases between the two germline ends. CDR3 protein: CASSFEGAGELFF. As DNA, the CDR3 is TGTGCCAGCAGCTTTGAAGGGGCTGGGGAGCTGTTTTTT.

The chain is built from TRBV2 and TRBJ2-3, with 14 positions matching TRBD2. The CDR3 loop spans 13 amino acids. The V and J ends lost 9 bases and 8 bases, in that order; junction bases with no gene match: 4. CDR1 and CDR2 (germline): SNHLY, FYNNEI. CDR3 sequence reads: CARGTSGGSTQYF. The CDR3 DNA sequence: TGTGCCAGGGGGACTAGCGGGGGAAGTACGCAGTATTTT.

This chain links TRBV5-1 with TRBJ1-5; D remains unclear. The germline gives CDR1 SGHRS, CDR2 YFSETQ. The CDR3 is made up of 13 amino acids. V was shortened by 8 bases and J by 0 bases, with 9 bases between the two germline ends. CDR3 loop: CARTPNSNQPQHF. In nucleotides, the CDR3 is TGCGCCAGGACACCGAATAGCAATCAGCCCCAGCATTTT.

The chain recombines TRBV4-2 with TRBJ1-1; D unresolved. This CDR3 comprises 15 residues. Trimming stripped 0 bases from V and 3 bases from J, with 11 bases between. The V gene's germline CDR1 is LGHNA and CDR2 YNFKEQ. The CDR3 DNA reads TGTGCCAGCAGCCAAGATGGGAGCCGGTACACTGAAGCTTTCTTT. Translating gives CASSQDGSRYTEAFF.

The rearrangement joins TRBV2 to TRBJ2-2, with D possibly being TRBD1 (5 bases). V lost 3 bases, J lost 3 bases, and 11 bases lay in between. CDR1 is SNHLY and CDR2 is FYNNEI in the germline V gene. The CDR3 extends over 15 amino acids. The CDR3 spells CASSEGPEYTGELFF. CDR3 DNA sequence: TGTGCCAGCAGTGAGGGGCCGGAGTACACCGGGGAGCTGTTTTTT. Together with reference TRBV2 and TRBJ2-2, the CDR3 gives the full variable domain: EPEVTQTPSHQVTQMGQEVILRCVPISNHLYFYWYRQILGQKVEFLVSFYNNEISEKSEIFDDQFSVERPDGSNFTLKIRSTKLEDSAMYFCASSEGPEYTGELFFGEGSRLTVL.

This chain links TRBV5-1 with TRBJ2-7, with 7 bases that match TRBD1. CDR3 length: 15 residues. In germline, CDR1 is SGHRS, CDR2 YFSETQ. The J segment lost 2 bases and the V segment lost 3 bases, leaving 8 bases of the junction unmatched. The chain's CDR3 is CASSWGTDEAYEQYV. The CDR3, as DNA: TGCGCCAGCAGCTGGGGGACAGATGAAGCCTACGAGCAGTACGTC.

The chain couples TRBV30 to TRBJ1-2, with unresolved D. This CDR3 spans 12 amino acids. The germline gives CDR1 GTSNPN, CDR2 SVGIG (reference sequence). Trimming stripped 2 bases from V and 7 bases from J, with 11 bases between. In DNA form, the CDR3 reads TGTGCCTGGAGTTACTCCACTCGTGGCTACACCTTC. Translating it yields CAWSYSTRGYTF.

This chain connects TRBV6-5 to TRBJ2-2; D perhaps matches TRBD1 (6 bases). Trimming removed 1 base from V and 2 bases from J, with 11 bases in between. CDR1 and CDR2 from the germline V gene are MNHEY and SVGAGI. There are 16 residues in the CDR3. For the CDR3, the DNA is TGTGCCAGCAGTTACTACGCACAGGGTAACACCGGGGAGCTGTTTTTT. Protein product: CASSYYAQGNTGELFF.

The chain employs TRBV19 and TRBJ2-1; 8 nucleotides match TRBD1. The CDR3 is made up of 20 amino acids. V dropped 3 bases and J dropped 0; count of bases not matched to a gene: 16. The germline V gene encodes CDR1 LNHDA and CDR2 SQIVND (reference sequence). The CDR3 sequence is CASSIPWTGYPSSSYNEQFF. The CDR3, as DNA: TGTGCCAGTAGTATCCCCTGGACAGGGTATCCCTCAAGCTCCTACAATGAGCAGTTCTTC.

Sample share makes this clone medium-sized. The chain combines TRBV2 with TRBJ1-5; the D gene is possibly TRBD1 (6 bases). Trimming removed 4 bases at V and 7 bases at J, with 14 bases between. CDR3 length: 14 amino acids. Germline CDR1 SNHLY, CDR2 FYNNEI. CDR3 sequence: CASSVGQTVQPQHF. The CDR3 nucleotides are TGTGCCAGCAGTGTAGGACAGACGGTGCAGCCCCAGCATTTT.

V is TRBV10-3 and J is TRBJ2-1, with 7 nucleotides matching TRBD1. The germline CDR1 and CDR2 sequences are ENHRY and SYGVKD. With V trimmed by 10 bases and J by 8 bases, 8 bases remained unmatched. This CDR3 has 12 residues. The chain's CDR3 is CATTTGDHEQFF. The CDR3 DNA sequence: TGTGCCACCACAACAGGGGACCATGAGCAGTTCTTC.

The CDR3 here is CASSKRDYSNQPQHF. Written as DNA, the CDR3 is TGTGCCAGTAGTAAGCGGGACTATAGCAATCAGCCCCAGCATTTT. This sequence joins TRBV19 and TRBJ1-5; D perhaps matches TRBD1 (5 bases). The CDR3 is made up of 15 amino acids. Germline-derived CDR1 and CDR2 are LNHDA and SQIVND (reference sequence). With 4 bases removed from V and 0 bases from J, the gap between germline ends came to 10 bases.

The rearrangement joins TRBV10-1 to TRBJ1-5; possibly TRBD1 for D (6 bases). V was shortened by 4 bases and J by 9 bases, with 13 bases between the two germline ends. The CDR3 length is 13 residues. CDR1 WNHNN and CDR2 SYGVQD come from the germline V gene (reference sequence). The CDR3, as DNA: TGCGCCAGCAGTGGCCAAGGGGGGGGGCCCCAGCATTTT. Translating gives CASSGQGGGPQHF.

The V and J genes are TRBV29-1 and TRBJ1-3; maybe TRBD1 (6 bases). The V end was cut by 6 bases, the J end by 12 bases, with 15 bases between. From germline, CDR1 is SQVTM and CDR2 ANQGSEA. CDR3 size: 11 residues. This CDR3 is CSVFRGGIIYF. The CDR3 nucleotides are TGCAGCGTCTTTAGGGGGGGAATCATATATTTT.

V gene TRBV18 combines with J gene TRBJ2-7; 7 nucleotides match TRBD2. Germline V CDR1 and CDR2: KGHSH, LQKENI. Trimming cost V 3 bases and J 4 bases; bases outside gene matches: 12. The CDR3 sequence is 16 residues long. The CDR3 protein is CASSPGRAGGTYEQYV. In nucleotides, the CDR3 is TGTGCCAGCTCACCGGGGAGGGCCGGGGGTACATACGAGCAGTACGTC.

CDR3 sequence (DNA): TGTGCCAGCAGACCCCGGGAGGAAAGGTTATATGGCTACACCTTC. It translates to CASRPREERLYGYTF. The V gene is TRBV6-5, the J gene TRBJ1-2, with D hard to call. Germline V gene data show CDR1 as MNHEY and CDR2 as SVGAGI. Trimming removed 6 bases at V and 5 bases at J, with 19 bases between. The CDR3 extends over 15 amino acids.

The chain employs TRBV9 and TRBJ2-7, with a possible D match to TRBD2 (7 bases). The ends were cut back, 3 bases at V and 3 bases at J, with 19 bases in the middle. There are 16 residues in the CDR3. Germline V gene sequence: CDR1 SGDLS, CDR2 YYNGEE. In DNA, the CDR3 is TGTGCCAGCAGCGCCGAGAGGGGGGGAATTCGCTACGAGCAGTACTTC. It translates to CASSAERGGIRYEQYF.

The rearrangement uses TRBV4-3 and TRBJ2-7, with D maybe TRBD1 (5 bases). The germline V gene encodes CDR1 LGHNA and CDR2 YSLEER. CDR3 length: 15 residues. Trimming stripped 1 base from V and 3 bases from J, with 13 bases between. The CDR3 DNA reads TGCGCCAGCAGCCAAGCGGCGGCGGACAACTACGAGCAGTACTTC. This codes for CASSQAAADNYEQYF.